Listed below are T cell receptor beta chains from one sample, sequenced in a study of T cells after yellow fever vaccination. A single record per CDR3 protein comes from TCRdb applying MiXCR to the 5' RACE reads. The repertoire holds 200,000 to 250,000 distinct CDR3 sequences, with less than 3.5% as singletons. This sample comprised CD4+ T cells sorted from PBMCs, obtained 10 days after the yellow fever booster vaccination. The receptors come from a man aged 18 to 29 who received the YFV17D yellow fever vaccine. Each CDR3 is given with its conserved first and last residue. A D gene is named only where the DNA matches it firmly. Only some rows state a clone size, as once, few, many or a class for expanded clones.

TRBV12-3/TRBV12-4	TRBJ1-5	few	-	CASSPRPFQPQHF	TGTGCCAGCAGTCCTCGACCCTTCCAGCCCCAGCATTTT
TRBV5-1	TRBJ2-7	-	TRBD1	CASSFGGQGVSEQYF	TGCGCCAGCAGCTTCGGGGGACAGGGGGTCAGCGAGCAGTACTTC
TRBV7-2	TRBJ1-1	many	-	CASSFTGRKSIMNTEAFF	TGTGCCAGCAGCTTCACAGGGCGCAAATCCATCATGAACACTGAAGCTTTCTTT
TRBV20-1	TRBJ2-3	many	TRBD2	CSADPASGGGSTDTQYF	TGCAGTGCGGATCCAGCTAGCGGGGGGGGGAGCACAGATACGCAGTATTTT
TRBV6-6	TRBJ1-3	many	-	CASSLAGGNTIYF	TGTGCCAGCAGCCTGGCCGGTGGAAACACCATATATTTT
TRBV9	TRBJ1-1	many	-	CASSVEQGGWTEAFF	TGTGCCAGCAGCGTAGAACAGGGAGGGTGGACTGAAGCTTTCTTT
TRBV7-9	TRBJ1-1	many	-	CASSPKELAFF	TGTGCCAGCAGCCCAAAAGAACTCGCTTTCTTT
TRBV2	TRBJ2-5	-	-	CASSEAWLAETQYF	TGTGCCAGCAGTGAAGCGTGGCTAGCGGAGACCCAGTACTTC
TRBV10-3	TRBJ1-3	many	TRBD1	CAISDRTGGYTIYF	TGTGCCATCAGTGACCGGACAGGGGGTTACACCATATATTTT
TRBV20-1	TRBJ2-5	many	TRBD2	CSARDPSGVGETQYF	TGCAGTGCTAGAGATCCTAGCGGGGTTGGGGAGACCCAGTACTTC
TRBV28	TRBJ2-3	many	TRBD2	CASRTSGVTDTQYF	TGTGCCAGCAGGACCAGCGGGGTTACAGATACGCAGTATTTT
TRBV7-2	TRBJ1-3	few	-	CASRTGASGNTIYF	TGTGCCAGCAGGACAGGAGCATCTGGAAACACCATATATTTT
TRBV10-3	TRBJ2-3	-	TRBD2	CATHPTSGGSDTQYF	TGTGCCACCCACCCGACTAGCGGGGGGTCAGATACGCAGTATTTT
TRBV6-2/TRBV6-3	TRBJ2-7	-	TRBD1	CASSSPGGFSYEQYF	TGTGCCAGCAGTTCCCCAGGGGGTTTCTCCTACGAGCAGTACTTC
TRBV6-6	TRBJ1-1	many	-	CASSLYEGTEAFF	TGTGCCAGCAGTTTATATGAGGGCACTGAAGCTTTCTTT
TRBV12-3/TRBV12-4	TRBJ2-1	few	TRBD2	CASSWTSGGAVNEQFF	TGTGCCAGCAGTTGGACTAGCGGGGGGGCCGTGAATGAGCAGTTCTTC
TRBV10-3	TRBJ1-6	many	-	CATGQNYNSPLHF	TGTGCCACCGGACAGAACTATAATTCACCCCTCCACTTT
TRBV4-2	TRBJ2-1	-	-	CASSRKAGQSYNEQFF	TGTGCCAGCAGCCGAAAGGCAGGGCAGTCCTACAATGAGCAGTTCTTC
TRBV7-2	TRBJ1-2	-	-	CASSLTFRTYGYTF	TGTGCCAGCAGCTTAACTTTCAGAACCTATGGCTACACCTTC
TRBV12-3/TRBV12-4	TRBJ1-2	many	-	CASSIRNYGYTF	TGTGCCAGCAGTATCCGGAACTATGGCTACACCTTC
TRBV5-6	TRBJ2-3	-	TRBD2	CASSTPGLGTDTQYF	TGTGCCAGCAGCACACCGGGACTAGGCACAGATACGCAGTATTTT
TRBV12-3/TRBV12-4	TRBJ2-3	-	-	CASSFFSPSLTDTQYF	TGTGCCAGCAGTTTTTTCTCTCCTAGCCTCACAGATACGCAGTATTTT
TRBV12-3/TRBV12-4	TRBJ1-1	few	-	CASTRGNTEAFF	TGTGCCAGCACACGGGGAAACACTGAAGCTTTCTTT
TRBV5-1	TRBJ2-5	many	-	CASSQGHSSAKETQYF	TGCGCCAGCAGCCAGGGACACAGCAGTGCAAAAGAGACCCAGTACTTC
TRBV28	TRBJ2-1	-	-	CASSLRRGSSYNEQFF	TGTGCCAGCAGTTTACGTAGGGGTAGCTCCTACAATGAGCAGTTCTTC
TRBV12-3/TRBV12-4	TRBJ1-2	few	-	CASSFLGGDYGYTF	TGTGCCAGCAGTTTCTTGGGGGGGGACTATGGCTACACCTTC
TRBV12-3/TRBV12-4	TRBJ1-1	many	-	CASRSAEAFF	TGTGCCAGCAGGTCGGCTGAAGCTTTCTTT
TRBV5-1	TRBJ1-1	few	-	CASSLYQGLMNTEAFF	TGCGCCAGCAGCTTGTACCAGGGGTTGATGAACACTGAAGCTTTCTTT
TRBV12-3/TRBV12-4	TRBJ1-1	few	-	CASSLASFYNEAFF	TGTGCCAGCAGTTTAGCTTCCTTTTACAATGAAGCTTTCTTT
TRBV19	TRBJ1-2	many	TRBD1	CASSIRRDSYGYTF	TGTGCCAGTAGTATTAGGCGGGACAGCTATGGCTACACCTTC
TRBV6-1	TRBJ2-5	few	-	CASREGVWETQYF	TGTGCCAGCAGAGAGGGGGTATGGGAGACCCAGTACTTC
TRBV18	TRBJ1-2	few	TRBD1	CASSPPGTGRNYGYTF	TGTGCCAGCTCACCTCCCGGGACAGGGCGCAACTATGGCTACACCTTC
TRBV14	TRBJ1-4	-	TRBD1	CASSQEQTGVREKLFF	TGTGCCAGCAGCCAAGAGCAGACAGGGGTTCGGGAAAAACTGTTTTTT
TRBV7-2	TRBJ2-7	few	TRBD1	CASSFRQGADDEQYF	TGTGCCAGCAGCTTCCGACAGGGGGCGGACGACGAGCAGTACTTC
TRBV5-1	TRBJ1-4	many	-	CASSPDRIATNEKLFF	TGCGCCAGCAGCCCTGACAGGATCGCAACTAATGAAAAACTGTTTTTT
TRBV20-1	TRBJ2-1	-	TRBD1	CSAKVRGGDEQFF	TGCAGTGCTAAAGTTAGAGGGGGCGATGAGCAGTTCTTC
TRBV12-3/TRBV12-4	TRBJ2-2	many	-	CASSLRGPITGELFF	TGTGCCAGCAGCTTAAGAGGACCGATCACCGGGGAGCTGTTTTTT
TRBV5-6	TRBJ2-5	many	TRBD2	CASSTGLAPLSRDQETQYF	TGTGCCAGCAGCACCGGACTAGCGCCACTTTCCCGCGATCAAGAGACCCAGTACTTC
TRBV4-1	TRBJ2-3	many	-	CASSEGLVYTQYF	TGCGCCAGCAGCGAAGGTCTGGTGTATACGCAGTATTTT
TRBV19	TRBJ2-2	-	-	CASSIPRTGELFF	TGTGCCAGTAGTATCCCCCGCACCGGGGAGCTGTTTTTT
TRBV18	TRBJ2-3	few	TRBD2	CASSRGGLAEGTDTQYF	TGTGCCAGCTCACGAGGCGGACTAGCGGAGGGCACAGATACGCAGTATTTT